This T cell receptor beta chain comes out of a study of T cell responses to AZD1222 COVID-19 vaccine. About the study: Pooling was applied to second doses at about 4 or about 12 weeks.

Germline V gene sequence: CDR1 MDHEN, CDR2 SYDVKM. This CDR3 is built from 12 residues. V was cut by 4 bases and J by 2 bases, with 5 bases left in between. Turning to this clone: Its antigen remains unidentified.

The study, taken as a whole, reports: Sampling that yielded the repertoires occurred only after the peak T cell response. Researchers report vaccine-associated CD4 TCRs spanning spike, with dominance at 160-218 and 743-854. An increase in Spike-specific TCR breadth and depth was observed after two AZD1222 doses.

Sequencing was performed with immunoSEQ multiplex PCR; in TCRdb, only in-frame clones are kept and a portion is missing. The data contain 120,000 to 150,000 clones, about 87% of them seen just once; the ten biggest clones take up over 12%. The input for sequencing was peripheral blood, taken on day 0 of AZD1222 vaccination. This chain uses TRBV28 with TRBJ2-5; D unclear. The receptor's source is an adult in good health. The CDR3 loop reads CASSYRQETQYF. CDR3 nucleotides: TGTGCCAGCAGTTACAGACAAGAGACCCAGTACTTC.